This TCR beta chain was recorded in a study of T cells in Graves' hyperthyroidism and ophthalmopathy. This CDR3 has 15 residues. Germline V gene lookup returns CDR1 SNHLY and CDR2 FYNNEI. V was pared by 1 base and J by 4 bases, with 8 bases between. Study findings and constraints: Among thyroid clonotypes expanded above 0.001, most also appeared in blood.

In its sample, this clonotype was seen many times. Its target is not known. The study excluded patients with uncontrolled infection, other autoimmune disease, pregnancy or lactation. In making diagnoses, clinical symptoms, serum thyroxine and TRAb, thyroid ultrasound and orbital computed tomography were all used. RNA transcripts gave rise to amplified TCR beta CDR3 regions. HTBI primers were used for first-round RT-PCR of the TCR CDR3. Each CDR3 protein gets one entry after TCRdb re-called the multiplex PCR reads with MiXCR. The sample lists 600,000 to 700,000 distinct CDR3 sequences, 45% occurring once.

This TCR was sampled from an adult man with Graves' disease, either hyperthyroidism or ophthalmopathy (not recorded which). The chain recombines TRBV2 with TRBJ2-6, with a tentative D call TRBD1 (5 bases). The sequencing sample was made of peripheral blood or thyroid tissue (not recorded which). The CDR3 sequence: CASSEGGAGANVLTF. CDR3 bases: TGTGCCAGCAGTGAAGGGGGCGCCGGGGCCAACGTCCTGACTTTC.